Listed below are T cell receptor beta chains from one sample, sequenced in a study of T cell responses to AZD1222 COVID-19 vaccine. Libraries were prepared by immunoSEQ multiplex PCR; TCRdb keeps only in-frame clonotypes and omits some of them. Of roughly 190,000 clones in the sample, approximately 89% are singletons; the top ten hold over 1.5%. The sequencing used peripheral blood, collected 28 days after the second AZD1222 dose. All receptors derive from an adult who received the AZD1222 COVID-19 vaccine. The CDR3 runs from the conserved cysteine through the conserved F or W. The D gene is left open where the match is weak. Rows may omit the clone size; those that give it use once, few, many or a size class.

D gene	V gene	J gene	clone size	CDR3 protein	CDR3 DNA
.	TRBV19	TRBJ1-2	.	CASTSSGGRLGGYTF	TGTGCCAGTACCTCCTCCGGGGGGCGGTTAGGGGGCTACACCTTC
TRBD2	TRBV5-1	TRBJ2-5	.	CASSLGGLAGDQETQYF	TGCGCCAGCAGCTTGGGGGGACTAGCGGGGGACCAAGAGACCCAGTACTTC
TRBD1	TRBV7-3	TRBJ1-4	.	CASSVGGMGEKLFF	TGTGCCAGCAGCGTAGGGGGCATGGGTGAAAAACTGTTTTTT
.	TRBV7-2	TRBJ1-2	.	CASSFETANYGYTF	TGTGCCAGCAGCTTCGAGACAGCTAACTATGGCTACACCTTC
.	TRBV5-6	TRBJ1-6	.	CASSSNSPLHF	TGTGCCAGCAGCTCTAATTCACCCCTCCACTTT
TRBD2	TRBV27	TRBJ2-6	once	CASSRLAGGFGANVLTF	TGTGCCAGCAGTCGTTTAGCGGGAGGGTTCGGGGCCAACGTCCTGACTTTC
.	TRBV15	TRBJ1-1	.	CATSRVTVNTEAFF	TGTGCCACCAGCAGAGTGACAGTGAACACTGAAGCTTTCTTT
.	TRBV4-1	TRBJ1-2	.	CASSPGFEDGYTF	TGCGCCAGCAGCCCGGGGTTCGAGGATGGCTACACCTTC
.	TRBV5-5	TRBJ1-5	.	CASSFYPPGSNQPQHF	TGTGCCAGCAGCTTCTATCCCCCAGGGAGCAATCAGCCCCAGCATTTT
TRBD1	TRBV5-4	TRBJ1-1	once	CASSQGGMDTEAFF	TGTGCCAGCAGCCAAGGGGGCATGGACACTGAAGCTTTCTTT
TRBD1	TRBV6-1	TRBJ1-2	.	CASSEEGTGAFGYTF	TGTGCCAGCAGTGAGGAGGGGACAGGGGCATTTGGCTACACCTTC
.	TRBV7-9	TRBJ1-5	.	CASSLDKGPPGQPQHF	TGTGCCAGCAGCTTAGACAAGGGACCCCCGGGTCAGCCCCAGCATTTT
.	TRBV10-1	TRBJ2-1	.	CASSESQGGDEQFF	TGCGCCAGCAGTGAGTCCCAGGGAGGCGATGAGCAGTTCTTC
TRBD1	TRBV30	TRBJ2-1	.	CAWRKQGAHNEQFF	TGTGCCTGGAGGAAACAGGGGGCCCACAATGAGCAGTTCTTC
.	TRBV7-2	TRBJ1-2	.	CASSLYSDRRYGYTF	TGTGCCAGCAGCTTGTACAGCGATAGGAGGTATGGCTACACCTTC
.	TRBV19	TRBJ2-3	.	CASSILGTDTQYF	TGTGCCAGTAGTATACTGGGGACGGATACGCAGTATTTT
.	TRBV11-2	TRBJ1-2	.	CASTLAGDYGYTF	TGTGCCAGCACCCTCGCGGGGGACTATGGCTACACCTTC
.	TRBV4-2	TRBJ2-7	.	CASSQEGVSSYEQYF	TGTGCCAGCAGCCAAGAAGGAGTGAGCTCCTACGAGCAGTACTTC
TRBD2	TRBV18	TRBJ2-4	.	CASSPRTSGRSSVNIQYF	TGTGCCAGCTCACCACGCACTAGCGGGAGAAGTTCTGTAAACATTCAGTACTTC
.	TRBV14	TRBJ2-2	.	CASSPLGGTGELFF	TGTGCCAGCAGCCCCCTGGGGGGCACCGGGGAGCTGTTTTTT
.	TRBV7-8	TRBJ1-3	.	CASSLEFGPNTIYF	TGTGCCAGCAGCTTAGAGTTCGGACCAAACACCATATATTTT
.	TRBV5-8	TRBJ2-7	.	CASSSRQVLSYEQYF	TGTGCCAGCAGCTCCAGACAGGTTCTCTCCTACGAGCAGTACTTC
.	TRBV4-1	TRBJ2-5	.	CASSQGIQETQYF	TGCGCCAGCAGCCAAGGGATCCAAGAGACCCAGTACTTC
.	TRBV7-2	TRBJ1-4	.	CASSSKIRSEKLFF	TGTGCCAGCAGTTCTAAAATTCGGAGTGAAAAACTGTTTTTT
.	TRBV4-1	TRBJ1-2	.	CASSQVTGQIYGYTF	TGCGCCAGCAGCCAAGTGACGGGACAAATTTATGGCTACACCTTC
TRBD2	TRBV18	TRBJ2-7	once	CAPPGRPLRGYF	TGTGCCCCCCCCGGGAGGCCCTTGAGGGGGTACTTC
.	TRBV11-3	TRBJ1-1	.	CASSLAQGSTEAFF	TGTGCCAGCAGCTTAGCTCAGGGTAGCACTGAAGCTTTCTTT
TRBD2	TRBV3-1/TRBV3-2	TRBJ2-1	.	CASSHGSGRSYNEQFF	TGTGCCAGCAGCCATGGAAGCGGGAGGTCCTACAATGAGCAGTTCTTC
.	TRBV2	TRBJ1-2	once	CASSIIYGYTF	TGTGCCAGCTCAATTATCTATGGCTACACCTTC
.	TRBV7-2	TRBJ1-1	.	CASSFLRPNTEAFF	TGTGCCAGCAGCTTTCTCCGACCGAACACTGAAGCTTTCTTT
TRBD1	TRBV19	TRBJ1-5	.	CASSMGSGGGSQPQHF	TGTGCCAGTAGTATGGGATCAGGGGGAGGGAGTCAGCCCCAGCATTTT
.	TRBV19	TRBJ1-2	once	CASSILGYGYTF	TGTGCCAGTAGTATTCTTGGGTATGGCTACACCTTC
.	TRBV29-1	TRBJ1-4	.	CSVGQGREKLFF	TGCAGCGTTGGGCAGGGGAGGGAAAAACTGTTTTTT
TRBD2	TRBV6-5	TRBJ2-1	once	CASSLSVAGGNEQFF	TGTGCCAGCAGCTTAAGTGTAGCGGGCGGGAATGAGCAGTTCTTC
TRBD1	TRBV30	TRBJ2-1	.	CAWSTGTGDVEQFF	TGTGCCTGGAGCACCGGGACAGGCGATGTAGAGCAGTTCTTC
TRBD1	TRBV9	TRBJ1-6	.	CASSSTGNNNSPLHF	TGTGCCAGCAGCTCGACAGGGAATAATAATTCACCCCTCCACTTT
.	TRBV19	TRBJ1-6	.	CASTNQASSYNSPLHF	TGTGCCAGTACGAATCAGGCGAGCTCCTATAATTCACCCCTCCACTTT
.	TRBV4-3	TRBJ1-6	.	CASSQGGGELYNSPLHF	TGCGCCAGCAGCCAAGGAGGAGGGGAGCTTTATAATTCACCCCTCCACTTT
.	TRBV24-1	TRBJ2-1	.	CATRGSGNEQFF	TGTGCCACCAGGGGTAGCGGTAATGAGCAGTTCTTC
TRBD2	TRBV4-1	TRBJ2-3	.	CASSPGLRRTDTQYF	TGCGCCAGCAGCCCGGGACTACGCCGCACAGATACGCAGTATTTT
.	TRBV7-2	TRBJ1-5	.	CASSLAMGVQPQHF	TGTGCCAGCAGCTTAGCTATGGGAGTTCAGCCCCAGCATTTT
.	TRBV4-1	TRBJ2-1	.	CASSQKIASYNEQFF	TGCGCCAGCAGCCAAAAAATAGCCTCCTACAATGAGCAGTTCTTC
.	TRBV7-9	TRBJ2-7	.	CASSPPIYEQYF	TGTGCCAGCAGCCCCCCCATTTACGAGCAGTACTTC
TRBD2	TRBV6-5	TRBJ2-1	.	CASERGLAKYEQFF	TGTGCCAGCGAGAGGGGACTAGCCAAGTATGAGCAGTTCTTC
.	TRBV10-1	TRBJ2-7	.	CASSSSRSGEQYF	TGCGCCAGCAGTAGTTCGAGATCCGGCGAGCAGTACTTC
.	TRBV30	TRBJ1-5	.	CAWSSEGRPNNQPQHF	TGTGCCTGGAGTTCTGAGGGACGGCCGAATAATCAGCCCCAGCATTTT
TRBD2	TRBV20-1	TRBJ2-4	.	CSASPGGLAGSKNIQYF	TGCAGTGCTAGTCCCGGGGGACTAGCGGGATCCAAAAACATTCAGTACTTC
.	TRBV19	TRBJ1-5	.	CASSIGVDGQPQHF	TGTGCCAGTAGTATAGGGGTAGATGGTCAGCCCCAGCATTTT
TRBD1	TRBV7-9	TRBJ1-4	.	CASSSQGPNEKLFF	TGTGCCAGCAGTTCACAGGGGCCTAATGAAAAACTGTTTTTT
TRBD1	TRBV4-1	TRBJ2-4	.	CASSPTTGAVFGTENIQYF	TGCGCCAGCAGCCCAACCACTGGGGCGGTTTTCGGGACAGAAAACATTCAGTACTTC
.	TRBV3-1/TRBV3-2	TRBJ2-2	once	CASSPRVPKGELFF	TGTGCCAGCAGCCCCCGGGTCCCCAAGGGGGAGCTGTTTTTT
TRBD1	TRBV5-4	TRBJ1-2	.	CASSQLRTGDHGYTF	TGTGCCAGCAGCCAACTCCGGACAGGGGACCATGGCTACACCTTC
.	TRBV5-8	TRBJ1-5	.	CASSFGGISNQPQHF	TGTGCCAGCAGCTTCGGGGGAATTAGCAATCAGCCCCAGCATTTT
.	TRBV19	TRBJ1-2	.	CASSIASRTVLGYTF	TGTGCCAGTAGTATAGCCTCCAGGACGGTTCTTGGCTACACCTTC
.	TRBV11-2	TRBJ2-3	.	CASSITDTQYF	TGTGCCAGCAGCATCACAGATACGCAGTATTTT
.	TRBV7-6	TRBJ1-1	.	CASMLRAGDTEAFF	TGTGCCAGCATGCTTAGAGCGGGAGACACTGAAGCTTTCTTT
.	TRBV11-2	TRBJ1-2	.	CASSLRNDLGGYTF	TGTGCCAGCAGCCTGAGAAACGACCTTGGTGGCTACACCTTC
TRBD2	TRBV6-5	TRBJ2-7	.	CASSYSASGAYEQYF	TGTGCCAGCAGTTACTCGGCTAGCGGTGCCTACGAGCAGTACTTC
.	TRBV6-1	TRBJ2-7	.	CASSEAQSSYEQYF	TGTGCCAGCAGTGAAGCGCAGAGCTCCTACGAGCAGTACTTC